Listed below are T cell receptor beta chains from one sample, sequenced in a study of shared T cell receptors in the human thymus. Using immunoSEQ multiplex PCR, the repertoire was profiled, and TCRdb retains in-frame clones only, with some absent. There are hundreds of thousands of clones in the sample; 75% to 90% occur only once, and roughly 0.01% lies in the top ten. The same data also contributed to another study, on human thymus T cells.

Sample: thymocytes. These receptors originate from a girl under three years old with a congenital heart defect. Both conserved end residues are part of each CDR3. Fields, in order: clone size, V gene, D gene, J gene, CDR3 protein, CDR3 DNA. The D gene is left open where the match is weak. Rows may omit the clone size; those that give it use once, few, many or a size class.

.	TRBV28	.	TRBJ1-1	CASSPPRHFGNTEAFF	TGTGCCAGCAGTCCCCCCCGACATTTTGGGAACACTGAAGCTTTCTTT
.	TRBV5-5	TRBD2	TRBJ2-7	CASSLRGEARQVGRTYEQYF	TGTGCCAGCAGCTTACGGGGGGAAGCTCGTCAAGTGGGGCGGACCTACGAGCAGTACTTC
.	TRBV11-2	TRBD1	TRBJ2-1	CASSLPRTGEDEQFF	TGTGCCAGCAGCCTCCCCAGGACAGGGGAGGATGAGCAGTTCTTC
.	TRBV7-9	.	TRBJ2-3	CASRGFQGYTDTQYF	TGTGCCAGCCGAGGCTTTCAGGGCTACACAGATACGCAGTATTTT
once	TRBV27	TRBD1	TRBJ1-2	CASSVTFVTGGSYGYTF	TGTGCCAGCAGCGTTACCTTCGTGACAGGGGGCTCCTATGGCTACACCTTC
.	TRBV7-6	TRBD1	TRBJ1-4	CASSPDFQGAIETNEKLFF	TGTGCCAGCAGCCCCGATTTTCAGGGGGCGATTGAGACTAATGAAAAACTGTTTTTT
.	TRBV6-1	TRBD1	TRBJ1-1	CASSESYPTGGDTNTEAFF	TGTGCCAGCAGTGAATCGTATCCGACAGGGGGCGATACGAACACTGAAGCTTTCTTT
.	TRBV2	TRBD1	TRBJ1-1	CAITGGEMVDTEAFF	TGTGCCATCACAGGGGGCGAGATGGTAGATACTGAAGCTTTCTTT
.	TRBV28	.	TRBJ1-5	CASSTRPGGGGCQPQHF	TGTGCCAGCAGTACCCGGCCGGGGGGGGGTGGATGTCAGCCCCAGCATTTT
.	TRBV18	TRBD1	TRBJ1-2	CASSTGTVYGYTF	TGTGCCAGCTCCACCGGGACAGTTTATGGCTACACCTTC
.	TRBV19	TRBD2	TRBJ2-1	CASSIGGGAWYNEQFF	TGTGCCAGTAGTATTGGCGGGGGGGCGTGGTACAATGAGCAGTTCTTC